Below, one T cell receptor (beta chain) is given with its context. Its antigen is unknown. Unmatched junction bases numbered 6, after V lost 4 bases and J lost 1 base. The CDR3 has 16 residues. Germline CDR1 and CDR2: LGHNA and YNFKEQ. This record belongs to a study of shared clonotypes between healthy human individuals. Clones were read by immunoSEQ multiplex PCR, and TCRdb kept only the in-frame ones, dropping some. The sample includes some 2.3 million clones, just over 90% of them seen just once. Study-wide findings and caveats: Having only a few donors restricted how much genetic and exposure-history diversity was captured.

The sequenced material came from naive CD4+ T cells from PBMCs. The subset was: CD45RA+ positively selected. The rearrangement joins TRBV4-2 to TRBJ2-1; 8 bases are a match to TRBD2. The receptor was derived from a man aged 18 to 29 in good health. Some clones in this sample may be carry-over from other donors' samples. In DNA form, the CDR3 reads TGTGCCAGCAGCCCGCCGTCTAGCGGGTCCTACAATGAGCAGTTCTTC. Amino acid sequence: CASSPPSSGSYNEQFF.